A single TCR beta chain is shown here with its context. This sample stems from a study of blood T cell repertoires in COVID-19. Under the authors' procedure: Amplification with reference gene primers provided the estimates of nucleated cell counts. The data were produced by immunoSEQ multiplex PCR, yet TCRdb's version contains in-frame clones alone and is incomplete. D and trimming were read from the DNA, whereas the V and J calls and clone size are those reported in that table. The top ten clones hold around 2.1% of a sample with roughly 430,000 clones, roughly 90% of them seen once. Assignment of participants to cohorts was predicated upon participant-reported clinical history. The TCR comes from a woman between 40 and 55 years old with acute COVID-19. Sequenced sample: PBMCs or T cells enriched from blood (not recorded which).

The CDR3 spells CASRTQRGGDNEQFF. CDR3 DNA sequence: TGTGCCAGCAGAACCCAGCGGGGGGGAGACAATGAGCAGTTCTTC. The J gene is TRBJ2-1, the V gene TRBV5-4; 10 bases are a match to TRBD2. Trimming took 5 bases from V and 5 from J; bases not matched to a gene: 7. The CDR3 length is 15 residues. The germline CDR1 and CDR2 sequences are SGHNT and YYREEE (reference sequence).